Here is one T cell receptor beta chain with its context. This record belongs to a study of OX40 agonist ivuxolimab in advanced cancers. Sequenced by immunoSEQ multiplex PCR; TCRdb stores in-frame clones only, minus some. Among some 60,000 clones, around 88% were seen once, and the ten largest hold roughly an eighth. V gave up 8 bases and J gave up 0 bases, with 11 bases separating them. Germline V gene sequence: CDR1 MDHEN, CDR2 SYDVKM. This CDR3 spans 13 amino acids. This chain connects TRBV28 to TRBJ2-7, with D perhaps matching TRBD1 (6 bases). The receptor comes from an adult with an advanced solid tumor such as melanoma, head and neck, liver or kidney cancer. The sequences come from CD4+ or CD8+ T cells sorted from blood, collected in a trial of the OX40 agonist ivuxolimab. The DNA of the CDR3 is TGTGCCAGCCGGGACACAAGCTCCTACGAGCAGTACTTC. It specifies CASRDTSSYEQYF.